Below are 23 T cell receptor beta chains sequenced from a single sample in a study of T cell responses to AZD1222 COVID-19 vaccine. Method: immunoSEQ multiplex PCR; TCRdb's copy keeps in-frame clones and lacks some. The sample consists of some 140,000 clones, roughly 91% of them appearing once. The starting material was peripheral blood, obtained 28 days after the second AZD1222 dose. The receptors shown here come from an adult who received the AZD1222 COVID-19 vaccine.

The rearrangement uses TRBV7-2 and TRBJ2-7; TRBD2 matches 7 bases. V gave up 2 bases and J gave up 4 bases; unmatched junction bases: 5. The CDR3 length is 14 residues. Germline V gene lookup returns CDR1 SGHTA and CDR2 FQGNSA. The CDR3 DNA sequence: TGTGCCAGCAGCTTACCCGGGGGGAAATACGAGCAGTACTTC. Protein product: CASSLPGGKYEQYF.

This clone appeared a single time. The DNA for the CDR3 is TGTGCCAGTAGTGACAGCGGGGGGGCCCCACGGGAGCAGTACTTC. Translation: CASSDSGGAPREQYF. This chain joins TRBV19 and TRBJ2-7; 10 nucleotides match TRBD2. This CDR3 comprises 15 residues. Per the germline V gene, CDR1 is LNHDA and CDR2 is SQIVND (reference sequence). J gave up 7 bases and V 5 bases, and 11 bases lay outside the gene matches.

The rearrangement joins TRBV19 to TRBJ2-6, with a tentative D call TRBD1 (5 bases). The germline V and J ends were trimmed by 4 bases and 0 bases, with 7 bases remaining between them. From germline, CDR1 is LNHDA and CDR2 SQIVND (reference sequence). The CDR3 is 15 amino acids. For the CDR3, the DNA is TGTGCCAGTAGTAGACAGAGCTCTGGGGCCAACGTCCTGACTTTC. The encoded protein is CASSRQSSGANVLTF.

The CDR3 nucleotides are TGTGCCAGCAGGCCGCCTTGGGGGGCAGGAGGGGAAAAACTGTTTTTT. It specifies CASRPPWGAGGEKLFF. This chain links TRBV27 with TRBJ1-4, with D maybe TRBD1 (6 bases). Germline values: CDR1 MNHEY, CDR2 SMNVEV (reference sequence). The CDR3 covers 16 residues. V dropped 6 bases and J dropped 8 bases, with 22 bases sitting between them.

This clone has only one observation. This sequence joins TRBV4-1 and TRBJ2-1, with D possibly called TRBD1 or TRBD2 (5 bases each). CDR1 MGHRA and CDR2 YSYEKL come from the germline V gene. CDR3 length equals 13 residues. V lost 0 bases to trimming and J lost 10 bases, with 10 bases between them. DNA of the CDR3: TGCGCCAGCAGCCAAGATAGGGGACCGGAGCAGTTCTTC. This sequence encodes CASSQDRGPEQFF.

This chain joins TRBV19 and TRBJ1-5; unclear D gene. V lost 10 bases to trimming and J lost 3 bases, with 7 bases between them. CDR1 is LNHDA and CDR2 is SQIVND in the germline V gene (reference sequence). This CDR3 is built from 11 residues. CDR3 residues: CATGDNQPQHF. CDR3 DNA: TGTGCCACTGGCGACAATCAGCCCCAGCATTTT.

The rearrangement joins TRBV18 to TRBJ2-3; D unclear. The CDR3 totals 15 residues. V gave up 4 bases and J gave up 4 bases, with 15 bases separating them. The germline gives CDR1 KGHSH, CDR2 LQKENI. The CDR3 bases are TGTGCCAGCTCACAGAGGACCGGTGGGGCAGATACGCAGTATTTT. Translating it yields CASSQRTGGADTQYF.

V gene TRBV9 combines with J gene TRBJ2-2; D gene unclear. V was cut by 3 bases and J by 2 bases, with 5 bases left in between. The CDR3 has 13 amino acids. Germline CDR1 and CDR2: SGDLS and YYNGEE. CDR3 in amino acids: CASSADNTGELFF. The CDR3 bases are TGTGCCAGCAGCGCGGATAACACCGGGGAGCTGTTTTTT.

The chain has TRBV19 and TRBJ2-1; D unclear. V was clipped by 10 bases and J by 2 bases, with 12 bases between them. This CDR3 has 13 amino acids. Germline values: CDR1 LNHDA, CDR2 SQIVND (reference sequence). DNA for the CDR3: TGTGCCACCCATCCGGGTACCTACAATGAGCAGTTCTTC. Translation gives CATHPGTYNEQFF.

For this clone: Its ends do not fully match the called genes, so a read error is possible. V gene TRBV6-2 or TRBV6-3 combines with J gene TRBJ2-2; possibly TRBD2 for D (5 bases). Germline V CDR1 and CDR2: MNHEY, SVGEGT. There are 16 residues in the CDR3. This CDR3 reads CASRYYLTGNTGELFF. The CDR3 nucleotides read TGTGCCAGCAGATACTACCTGACGGGAAACACCGGGGAGCTGTTTTTT.

The rearrangement uses TRBV5-5 and TRBJ1-2; 9 nucleotides match TRBD1. Germline V gives CDR1 SGHKS, CDR2 YYEKEE (reference sequence). The junction had 5 bases not matched to a gene; V was cut back by 4 bases and J by 4 bases. The CDR3 consists of 14 residues. The CDR3 DNA reads as TGTGCCAGCAGCCGGGACAGGGAATTCTATGGCTACACCTTC. Amino acid sequence: CASSRDREFYGYTF. Full variable domain (missing parts from reference TRBV5-5 and TRBJ1-2): DAGVTQSPTHLIKTRGQQVTLRCSPISGHKSVSWYQQVLGQGPQFIFQYYEKEERGRGNFPDRFSARQFPNYSSELNVNALLLGDSALYLCASSRDREFYGYTFGSGTRLTVV.

The V call is TRBV28, the J call TRBJ1-2; D may be TRBD1 (5 bases). The V and J ends lost 10 bases and 7 bases respectively, with 16 bases between them. CDR1 and CDR2 (germline): MDHEN, SYDVKM. The CDR3 sequence is 12 residues long. The CDR3 is CATRLGGGGYTF. As DNA, the CDR3 is TGTGCCACCCGATTGGGGGGGGGTGGCTACACCTTC.

This clone came up once. The V gene is TRBV4-1, the J gene TRBJ1-5; 12 bases are shared with TRBD1. V shed 4 bases and J 6 bases; nucleotides not matched to a gene: 7. CDR1 and CDR2 (germline): MGHRA, YSYEKL. This CDR3 region has 16 residues. CDR3: CASSRMGTGGGQPQHF. The DNA of the CDR3 is TGCGCCAGCAGCCGGATGGGGACAGGGGGCGGTCAGCCCCAGCATTTT.

The V and J genes are TRBV7-8 and TRBJ2-5; D not resolved. V lost 2 bases to trimming and J lost 0 bases, with 7 bases between them. This CDR3 has 14 amino acids. Germline CDR1 reads SGHVS; CDR2 reads FQNEAQ. CDR3: CASSLNRHQETQYF. As DNA, the CDR3 is TGTGCCAGCAGCTTAAACCGGCACCAAGAGACCCAGTACTTC. Full variable domain (remainder filled in from reference TRBV7-8 and TRBJ2-5): GAGVSQSPRYKVAKRGQDVALRCDPISGHVSLFWYQQALGQGPEFLTYFQNEAQLDKSGLPSDRFFAERPEGSVSTLKIQRTQQEDSAVYLCASSLNRHQETQYFGPGTRLLVL.

The CDR3 DNA reads TGTGCCAGCAGCCGGGGTAATACGCAGTATTTT. It specifies CASSRGNTQYF. The V and J genes are TRBV5-6 and TRBJ2-3, with D possibly TRBD2 on 5 matching bases. This CDR3 has 11 residues. V gave up 4 bases and J gave up 7 bases, with 7 bases separating them. CDR1 and CDR2 (germline): SGHDT, YYEEEE.

The V and J genes are TRBV5-6 and TRBJ1-4; 8 bases fit TRBD1. The V gene's germline CDR1 is SGHDT and CDR2 YYEEEE. Trimming at V came to 4 bases and at J to 8 bases, leaving 7 bases not matched to a gene. The CDR3 covers 14 residues. The CDR3 here is CASSDGTGGEKLFF. In nucleotides, the CDR3 is TGTGCCAGCAGCGATGGGACAGGAGGGGAAAAACTGTTTTTT.

The J gene is TRBJ2-7, the V gene TRBV29-1, with D unresolved. V lost 0 bases, J lost 3 bases, and 9 bases lay in between. The CDR3 has 13 amino acids. The germline CDR1 and CDR2 sequences are SQVTM and ANQGSEA. CDR3 sequence: CSVEDGQSYEQYF. CDR3 DNA: TGCAGCGTTGAAGATGGCCAAAGCTACGAGCAGTACTTC.

The chain joins TRBV20-1 to TRBJ1-1, with D hard to call. V lost 3 bases, J lost 6 bases, and 20 bases lay in between. The CDR3 covers 15 residues. From germline, CDR1 is DFQATT and CDR2 SNEGSKA (reference sequence). The CDR3: CSASKGARMGAEAFF. CDR3 DNA sequence: TGCAGTGCTAGTAAAGGCGCCAGGATGGGCGCTGAAGCTTTCTTT.

The chain recombines TRBV5-4 with TRBJ1-2; D may be TRBD1 (5 bases). This CDR3 is 14 amino acids long. Germline CDR1 reads SGHNT; CDR2 reads YYREEE (reference sequence). V was shortened by 0 bases and J by 8 bases, with 14 bases between the two germline ends. CDR3 DNA sequence: TGTGCCAGCAGCTTGGCCGGGGGAATCCTCGGCTACACCTTC. This encodes CASSLAGGILGYTF.

The V call is TRBV6-5, the J call TRBJ1-2, with D possibly being TRBD1 (5 bases). The CDR3 has 16 residues. Trimming pared 4 bases from V and 6 bases from J, leaving 21 bases between. The germline gives CDR1 MNHEY, CDR2 SVGAGI. The CDR3 loop reads CASSWGIDRNGHGYTF. The DNA of the CDR3 is TGTGCCAGCAGTTGGGGGATCGACAGAAACGGGCATGGCTACACCTTC.

J is TRBJ2-7 and V is TRBV7-6, with 7 bases identical to TRBD1. The V gene's germline CDR1 is SGHVS and CDR2 FNYEAQ. V lost 4 bases and J lost 0; bases outside the gene matches: 6. The CDR3 runs to 15 residues. CDR3 DNA sequence: TGTGCCAGCAGCTCGCTACAGGGGAACTCCTACGAGCAGTACTTC. It translates to CASSSLQGNSYEQYF.

The chain is built from TRBV30 and TRBJ2-2; D call uncertain. With 3 bases removed from V and 1 base from J, the gap between germline ends came to 6 bases. The CDR3 consists of 13 residues. In germline, CDR1 is GTSNPN, CDR2 SVGIG (reference sequence). The CDR3 sequence is CAWRQMNTGELFF. In DNA form, the CDR3 reads TGTGCCTGGAGGCAGATGAACACCGGGGAGCTGTTTTTT.

The chain is built from TRBV9 and TRBJ1-3; no firm D call. There are 13 residues in the CDR3. V dropped 1 base and J dropped 2 bases, with 4 bases sitting between them. Germline values: CDR1 SGDLS, CDR2 YYNGEE. CDR3 nucleotide sequence: TGTGCCAGCAGCGTATTTCCTGGAAACACCATATATTTT. It specifies CASSVFPGNTIYF. The entire variable domain, with the rest obtained from reference TRBV9 and TRBJ1-3, is as follows: DSGVTQTPKHLITATGQRVTLRCSPRSGDLSVYWYQQSLDQGLQFLIQYYNGEERAKGNILERFSAQQFPDLHSELNLSSLELGDSALYFCASSVFPGNTIYFGEGSWLTVV.